Each of the 20 T cell receptor beta chains below was sequenced from the same sample in a study of shared clonotypes between healthy human individuals (TCRdb year 2020). Library generation was performed with the immunoSEQ multiplex PCR assay. TCRdb retrieved this table from immuneACCESS and kept in-frame rearrangements only. Not all clones are present; in checked studies, unresolved V genes account for under half, and no reason is known for the remainder. The sample data list some 1,100,000 clones, and 75% to 85% of these were observed just once. Of the sample, approximately 0.5% falls within the top ten clones. Sequencing was performed on memory CD4+ T cells from PBMCs. Taken with the paper, the label for cell subset or site translates to: CD45RA-negative fraction. Receptor source: a man in his late teens or twenties in good health. Some clones in this sample may be carry-over from other donors' samples.

The chain links TRBV28 to TRBJ1-5; TRBD1 agrees at 7 bases. Germline lookup yields CDR1 MDHEN and CDR2 SYDVKM. The trim removed 11 bases at V and 0 bases at J, leaving 16 bases unmatched. The CDR3 has 17 amino acids. The CDR3, as DNA: TGTGCCGTAACCGGGACAGCCAGCCTATATAGCAATCAGCCCCAGCATTTT. Its protein is CAVTGTASLYSNQPQHF.

V usage is TRBV11-2 and J usage is TRBJ2-3; no clear D. V was pared by 3 bases and J by 5 bases, with 9 bases between. Germline V gene sequence: CDR1 SGHAT, CDR2 FQNNGV. The CDR3 is 13 amino acids. For the CDR3, the DNA is TGTGCCAGCAGCTTTCATGGTGTAGATACGCAGTATTTT. As protein: CASSFHGVDTQYF.

The chain carries TRBV30 and TRBJ2-1; the match to TRBD2 covers 7 bases. V gave up 3 bases and J gave up 2 bases; unmatched junction bases: 7. Looked up from germline, CDR1 is GTSNPN and CDR2 is SVGIG (reference sequence). This CDR3 is built from 15 residues. The chain's CDR3 is CAWSSTGGPYNEQFF. Here the CDR3 DNA reads TGTGCCTGGAGCTCGACGGGAGGACCCTACAATGAGCAGTTCTTC.

The rearrangement joins TRBV5-6 to TRBJ2-5, with unresolved D. The CDR3 has 14 amino acids. Germline V gene data show CDR1 as SGHDT and CDR2 as YYEEEE. V was pared by 2 bases and J by 7 bases, with 15 bases between. This CDR3 is CASSFLRWSGTQYF. DNA of the CDR3: TGTGCCAGCAGCTTTCTTCGGTGGTCTGGGACCCAGTACTTC. The variable domain in full, completed from reference TRBV5-6 and TRBJ2-5, reads DAGVTQSPTHLIKTRGQQVTLRCSPKSGHDTVSWYQQALGQGPQFIFQYYEEEERQRGNFPDRFSGHQFPNYSSELNVNALLLGDSALYLCASSFLRWSGTQYFGPGTRLLVL.

This clone occurred a few times. The rearrangement uses TRBV30 and TRBJ1-1; weak D call: TRBD1 (6 bases). V dropped 0 bases and J dropped 9 bases, with 11 bases sitting between them. The CDR3 consists of 12 residues. Germline CDR1 GTSNPN, CDR2 SVGIG (reference sequence). In nucleotides, the CDR3 is TGTGCCTGGAGTGTACTGGGGACACAAGCTTTCTTT. Protein: CAWSVLGTQAFF.

This clone was counted once. The V and J genes are TRBV18 and TRBJ1-1, with 8 bases aligning to TRBD1. The CDR3 is 15 amino acids. Per the germline V gene, CDR1 is KGHSH and CDR2 is LQKENI. J lost 1 base, V lost 3 bases, and 4 bases had no gene match. CDR3 region: CASSPQGAQNTEAFF. In DNA, the CDR3 is TGTGCCAGCTCACCCCAGGGGGCCCAGAACACTGAAGCTTTCTTT.

The rearrangement uses TRBV19 and TRBJ2-1; TRBD2 agrees at 12 bases. This CDR3 is 17 amino acids long. Germline V gives CDR1 LNHDA, CDR2 SQIVND (reference sequence). Trimming at V came to 2 bases and at J to 6 bases, leaving 8 bases not matched to a gene. CDR3 DNA sequence: TGTGCCAGTAGTATACAGGCTAGCGGGAGGGTTGGCAATGAGCAGTTCTTC. It translates to CASSIQASGRVGNEQFF.

This sequence joins TRBV28 and TRBJ1-5; 7 nucleotides align to TRBD1. The junction had 6 bases not matched to a gene; V was cut back by 4 bases and J by 0 bases. The germline V gene encodes CDR1 MDHEN and CDR2 SYDVKM. The CDR3 has 16 amino acids. The CDR3 DNA sequence: TGTGCCAGCAGTTCCCCGGACAGGCCTAGCAATCAGCCCCAGCATTTT. This codes for CASSSPDRPSNQPQHF.

The chain recombines TRBV4-2 with TRBJ2-5; perhaps TRBD2 as D (5 bases). Trimming shortened V by 1 base and J by 7 bases, and 13 bases separated the two germline ends. CDR3 length: 14 amino acids. Per the germline V gene, CDR1 is LGHNA and CDR2 is YNFKEQ. The CDR3 here is CASSQGTPPGTQYF. The CDR3 region has the DNA TGTGCCAGCAGCCAAGGGACTCCCCCGGGGACCCAGTACTTC.

V usage is TRBV6-1 and J usage is TRBJ1-2, with 9 bases that match TRBD1. The CDR3 spans 15 residues. The germline V gene has CDR1 MNHNS and CDR2 SASEGT. With 6 bases clipped from V and 0 bases from J, the junction kept 5 bases outside the gene matches. The CDR3 bases are TGTGCCAGCAGGAATTGGACAGGGGCTAACTATGGCTACACCTTC. Protein product: CASRNWTGANYGYTF.

The gene calls are TRBV27 and TRBJ2-3; 9 bases map to TRBD2. The J segment lost 6 bases and the V segment lost 5 bases, leaving 12 bases of the junction unmatched. The CDR3 is 16 amino acids. CDR1 is MNHEY, CDR2 SMNVEV, per germline (reference sequence). The CDR3 protein is CASSPSPGTSRDTQYF. In nucleotides, the CDR3 is TGTGCCAGCAGTCCGTCGCCCGGGACTAGCAGGGATACGCAGTATTTT.

The J gene is TRBJ2-4, the V gene TRBV18, with D maybe TRBD2 (6 bases). V lost 3 bases, J lost 9 bases, and 18 bases lay in between. The germline CDR1 and CDR2 sequences are KGHSH and LQKENI. The CDR3 consists of 15 residues. CDR3 in DNA: TGTGCCAGCTCACCGGGAACGGGGGAGTCGGGCATTCAGTACTTC. It yields the protein CASSPGTGESGIQYF.

The V gene is TRBV6-6, the J gene TRBJ2-7; D is undetermined. The CDR3 has 15 residues. Deletions cut 4 bases from V and 2 bases from J, with 15 bases between. CDR1 and CDR2 from the germline V gene are MNHNY and SVGAGI (reference sequence). This chain's CDR3 is CASSSRDIGTYEQYF. The CDR3, as DNA: TGTGCCAGCAGTTCTAGGGATATCGGCACCTACGAGCAGTACTTC.

The CDR3 coding sequence is TGTGCCAGCAGCCAAGATGGGCGGGGCGAGCAGTACTTC. Its protein product is CASSQDGRGEQYF. This rearrangement joins TRBV4-2 to TRBJ2-7; D perhaps matches TRBD2 (6 bases). Germline CDR1 reads LGHNA; CDR2 reads YNFKEQ. Trimming took off 0 bases at V and 6 bases at J, with 9 bases between the two ends. The CDR3 has 13 residues.

This clone was counted a few times. The chain recombines TRBV27 with TRBJ1-2; no firm D call. V was clipped by 3 bases and J by 3 bases, with 20 bases between them. Germline CDR1 is MNHEY and CDR2 is SMNVEV (reference sequence). This CDR3 contains 17 residues. Here the CDR3 DNA reads TGTGCCAGCAGTTTCTATCCCATGAAACAGAGAGACTATGGCTACACCTTC. Residues: CASSFYPMKQRDYGYTF.

This clone came up once. The chain employs TRBV6-1 and TRBJ2-7; tentative D call: TRBD1 (6 bases). Looked up from germline, CDR1 is MNHNS and CDR2 is SASEGT. This CDR3 has 14 residues. V lost 6 bases to trimming and J lost 0 bases, with 12 bases between them. The CDR3 region has the DNA TGTGCCAGCAGGGCACAGGGTGCCTCCTACGAGCAGTACTTC. Amino acids: CASRAQGASYEQYF.

This chain links TRBV18 with TRBJ2-7; D gene uncertain. CDR3 length: 13 residues. The V end lost 2 bases, the J end lost 6 bases, and 11 bases lay between the germline ends. Germline V gives CDR1 KGHSH, CDR2 LQKENI. Here the CDR3 reads CASSPIGGGEQYF. CDR3 coding DNA: TGTGCCAGCTCACCAATAGGCGGCGGCGAGCAGTACTTC. Full variable domain (outside the CDR3, taken from reference TRBV18 and TRBJ2-7): NAGVMQNPRHLVRRRGQEARLRCSPMKGHSHVYWYRQLPEEGLKFMVYLQKENIIDESGMPKERFSAEFPKEGPSILRIQQVVRGDSAAYFCASSPIGGGEQYFGPGTRLTVT.

Notes on this clone: The sample contains more than one DNA sequence encoding this CDR3. The rearrangement joins TRBV19 to TRBJ2-5; 9 bases fit TRBD1. Germline V CDR1 and CDR2: LNHDA, SQIVND (reference sequence). The CDR3 contains 14 residues. The V and J ends lost 1 base and 3 bases, in that order; junction bases with no gene match: 0. The CDR3: CASSIGTGEETQYF. The CDR3 DNA reads TGTGCCAGTAGTATAGGGACAGGGGAAGAGACCCAGTACTTC.

V gene TRBV10-1 combines with J gene TRBJ2-3; TRBD1 might be the D (6 bases). This CDR3 comprises 17 residues. Trimming removed 0 bases at V and 3 bases at J, with 16 bases between. From germline, CDR1 is WNHNN and CDR2 SYGVQD (reference sequence). CDR3 DNA sequence: TGCGCCAGCAGTGAGTCGAGGTTAGGGGGTGTTACAGATACGCAGTATTTT. It is translated as CASSESRLGGVTDTQYF.

With regard to this clone: The sample holds other DNA sequences that translate to the same CDR3. J is TRBJ1-1 and V is TRBV10-3; 7 bases match TRBD1. Germline trimming cut 5 bases from V and 5 bases from J; bases unmatched to any gene: 5. There are 13 residues in the CDR3. Germline CDR1 is ENHRY and CDR2 is SYGVKD. CDR3 nucleotide sequence: TGTGCCATCAGTCAGGGGGTAGGAACTGAAGCTTTCTTT. Encoded protein: CAISQGVGTEAFF.